The 9 T cell receptor beta chains reported below all come from one sample, sequenced in a study of blood T cell repertoires in COVID-19. Sequenced by immunoSEQ multiplex PCR; TCRdb stores in-frame clones only, minus some. The table has some 250,000 clones, around 86% seen once; the top ten hold 1.9%. Sequenced input: peripheral blood. All receptors derive from a man younger than 40 who had recovered from COVID-19.

This chain links TRBV5-1 with TRBJ2-4, with 12 bases identical to TRBD1. J gave up 6 bases and V 3 bases, and 4 bases lay outside the gene matches. Germline V gene sequence: CDR1 SGHRS, CDR2 YFSETQ. There are 15 residues in the CDR3. Here the CDR3 reads CASSWGTGGGNIQYF. The CDR3 DNA sequence: TGCGCCAGCAGCTGGGGGACAGGGGGCGGAAACATTCAGTACTTC.

Written as DNA, the CDR3 is TGTGCCAGCAGTTTAGTACTTTACAATGAGCAGTTCTTC. Its translation: CASSLVLYNEQFF. This chain links TRBV12-3 or TRBV12-4 with TRBJ2-1; D gene uncertain. The CDR3 has 13 amino acids. Trimming took 1 base from V and 4 from J, leaving 5 bases between them.

J is TRBJ2-1 and V is TRBV6-1; TRBD2 agrees at 10 bases. Germline V gives CDR1 MNHNS, CDR2 SASEGT. With V trimmed by 2 bases and J by 7 bases, 11 bases remained unmatched. This CDR3 is 17 amino acids long. Written as DNA, the CDR3 is TGTGCCAGCAGTGAATCACAGCGGGGGGGTCGATGGAATGAGCAGTTCTTC. Translation: CASSESQRGGRWNEQFF.

This chain connects TRBV19 to TRBJ1-2; D is possibly TRBD1 (6 bases). V gave up 2 bases and J gave up 4 bases, with 11 bases separating them. This CDR3 region has 14 residues. Germline assignment: CDR1 LNHDA and CDR2 SQIVND (reference sequence). CDR3: CASSISEDSYGYTF. The CDR3 nucleotides are TGTGCCAGTAGTATATCTGAGGACAGCTATGGCTACACCTTC.

J is TRBJ2-7 and V is TRBV12-5; D is possibly TRBD1 (7 bases). In germline, CDR1 is LGHNT, CDR2 FRNRAP. V was trimmed by 6 bases and J by 5 bases, leaving 23 bases between them. The CDR3 loop spans 16 amino acids. The CDR3 here is CASGLKTGRGDHEQYF. The CDR3 nucleotides are TGTGCTAGTGGCCTTAAGACGGGCAGGGGGGACCACGAGCAGTACTTC.

The chain is built from TRBV7-9 and TRBJ2-7, with 9 positions matching TRBD2. Germline V gene lookup returns CDR1 SEHNR and CDR2 FQNEAQ (reference sequence). This CDR3 region has 14 residues. With V trimmed by 5 bases and J by 6 bases, 8 bases remained unmatched. CDR3 sequence (DNA): TGTGCCAGCAGCGACGGGGTGACTAGCGGCGAGCAGTACTTC. It encodes CASSDGVTSGEQYF.

This chain uses TRBV7-9 with TRBJ1-2, with TRBD1 as a possible D gene (5 bases). Per germline, CDR1 SEHNR and CDR2 FQNEAQ (reference sequence). The V end lost 5 bases, the J end lost 6 bases, and 16 bases lay between the germline ends. CDR3 length: 14 residues. The DNA for the CDR3 is TGTGCCAGCAGCGCCACTCAGGGAAAGGATGGCTACACCTTC. It translates to CASSATQGKDGYTF.

The V gene is TRBV2, the J gene TRBJ1-2; 10 bases line up with TRBD1. Germline V gene sequence: CDR1 SNHLY, CDR2 FYNNEI. This CDR3 contains 18 residues. V was pared by 6 bases and J by 0 bases, with 13 bases of the junction left unmatched. The CDR3 sequence is CASSLGQGMRSSNYGYTF. As DNA, the CDR3 is TGTGCCAGCAGCCTGGGACAGGGGATGCGGTCTTCTAACTATGGCTACACCTTC.

The sample holds one count of this clone. The genes are TRBV2 and TRBJ2-3; a possible D gene is TRBD2 (5 bases). Trimming took 1 base from V and 8 from J, leaving 10 bases between them. Germline V CDR1 and CDR2: SNHLY, FYNNEI. This CDR3 has 13 amino acids. CDR3 sequence reads: CASSEERRVTQYF. CDR3 sequence (DNA): TGTGCCAGCAGTGAAGAGCGGCGCGTTACGCAGTATTTT. The full variable domain, with the rest looked up from reference TRBV2 and TRBJ2-3, is EPEVTQTPSHQVTQMGQEVILRCVPISNHLYFYWYRQILGQKVEFLVSFYNNEISEKSEIFDDQFSVERPDGSNFTLKIRSTKLEDSAMYFCASSEERRVTQYFGPGTRLTVL.